The next 13 T cell receptor beta chains were all read from a single sample in a study of blood T cell repertoires in COVID-19. Sequencing used immunoSEQ multiplex PCR; TCRdb keeps in-frame clones, though not all of them. Of about 93,000 clones in the sample, about 88% are singletons; the top ten hold around 20%. The specimen sequenced was peripheral blood. Source of these receptors: a woman at least 80 years old with acute or convalescent COVID-19.

The chain couples TRBV5-4 to TRBJ2-3, with D maybe TRBD2 (6 bases). The CDR3 contains 15 residues. The V end lost 2 bases, the J end lost 0 bases, and 10 bases lay between the germline ends. CDR1 and CDR2 (germline): SGHNT, YYREEE (reference sequence). CDR3 coding DNA: TGTGCCAGCAGCTTCGGCGGGGCTAGCACAGATACGCAGTATTTT. It translates to CASSFGGASTDTQYF.

Notes on this clone: The sample has other DNA sequences that encode this CDR3 too. The genes are TRBV5-1 and TRBJ1-5; D gene ambiguous. Trimming pared 0 bases from V and 4 bases from J, leaving 8 bases between. The CDR3 runs to 14 residues. CDR1 and CDR2 from the germline V gene are SGHRS and YFSETQ. The DNA of the CDR3 is TGCGCCAGCAGCTTGGGGGGAGGAAATCAGCCCCAGCATTTT. It codes for CASSLGGGNQPQHF.

The genes are TRBV9 and TRBJ2-3; maybe TRBD2 (5 bases). This CDR3 is built from 12 residues. Germline-derived CDR1 and CDR2 are SGDLS and YYNGEE. V was pared by 4 bases and J by 6 bases, with 9 bases between. The CDR3 nucleotides are TGTGCCAGCAGCTCCCAGCGGGATACGCAGTATTTT. Translation gives CASSSQRDTQYF.

The chain is built from TRBV5-1 and TRBJ2-1; D perhaps matches TRBD2 (6 bases). Germline V gene lookup returns CDR1 SGHRS and CDR2 YFSETQ. CDR3 size: 15 residues. V was shortened by 0 bases and J by 0 bases, with 7 bases between the two germline ends. This CDR3 reads CASSLGDSSYNEQFF. Here the CDR3 DNA reads TGCGCCAGCAGCTTGGGGGACTCCTCCTACAATGAGCAGTTCTTC.

This sequence joins TRBV11-2 and TRBJ2-5; TRBD2 matches 8 bases. CDR1 and CDR2 from the germline V gene are SGHAT and FQNNGV. This CDR3 has 16 amino acids. V lost 3 bases, J lost 4 bases, and 10 bases stayed unmatched. The CDR3 sequence is CASSFLGGAGSETQYF. The CDR3 DNA follows: TGTGCCAGCAGCTTTCTCGGGGGGGCCGGATCAGAGACCCAGTACTTC.

This rearrangement joins TRBV5-4 to TRBJ1-6; 8 nucleotides match TRBD1. The V gene end was trimmed by 5 bases and the J gene end by 9 bases; junction bases not matched to a gene: 10. Germline lookup yields CDR1 SGHNT and CDR2 YYREEE (reference sequence). This CDR3 has 15 residues. CDR3 bases: TGTGCCAGCAGGGCCCAGGGACAGGACGCTTCACCCCTCCACTTT. As protein: CASRAQGQDASPLHF.

The chain joins TRBV12-3 or TRBV12-4 to TRBJ1-4, with D uncertain. There are 12 residues in the CDR3. The V gene lost 3 bases and the J gene lost 8 bases, with 7 bases spanning the gap. Here the CDR3 reads CASSFSLEKLFF. DNA for the CDR3: TGTGCCAGCAGTTTCTCCTTGGAAAAACTGTTTTTT.

This clone was found a few times. V gene TRBV7-9 combines with J gene TRBJ1-3; the match to TRBD1 covers 7 bases. This CDR3 contains 16 residues. V was pared by 5 bases and J by 0 bases, with 7 bases of the junction left unmatched. CDR1 SEHNR and CDR2 FQNEAQ come from the germline V gene (reference sequence). This CDR3 reads CASSAYDRASGNTIYF. The CDR3 DNA sequence: TGTGCCAGCAGCGCCTATGACAGGGCCTCTGGAAACACCATATATTTT.

The chain links TRBV2 to TRBJ2-2, with TRBD1 matching 7 bases. V was clipped by 5 bases and J by 2 bases; unmatched bases: 5. The length of the CDR3 is 15 residues. Germline values: CDR1 SNHLY, CDR2 FYNNEI. CDR3 region: CASSYDRANTGELFF. The CDR3 DNA reads as TGTGCCAGCAGTTATGACAGGGCTAACACCGGGGAGCTGTTTTTT.

The CDR3 region has the DNA TGCGCCAGCAGCTTGGGGACAGCACTCTACGAGCAGTACTTC. Amino acid sequence: CASSLGTALYEQYF. This rearrangement joins TRBV5-1 to TRBJ2-7, with D possibly matching TRBD1 (6 bases). Trimming pared 0 bases from V and 3 bases from J, leaving 10 bases between. The CDR3 totals 14 residues. Germline loops: CDR1 SGHRS, CDR2 YFSETQ.

The chain uses TRBV11-2 and TRBJ2-1; a possible D gene is TRBD1 (5 bases). CDR3 size: 15 residues. CDR1 and CDR2 from the germline V gene are SGHAT and FQNNGV. Trimming stripped 2 bases from V and 1 base from J, with 9 bases between. This CDR3 is CASSLRQGSYNEQFF. The CDR3, as DNA: TGTGCCAGCAGCTTAAGGCAGGGATCCTACAATGAGCAGTTCTTC.

The gene calls are TRBV6-5 and TRBJ2-7; TRBD2 aligns across 8 bases. Per the germline V gene, CDR1 is MNHEY and CDR2 is SVGAGI. Unmatched junction bases numbered 14, after V lost 11 bases and J lost 5 bases. This CDR3 is 14 amino acids long. In DNA, the CDR3 is TGTGCCTCCTCCCGGCGAGCGGGGGCCCACGAGCAGTACTTC. Translated: CASSRRAGAHEQYF.

The chain employs TRBV12-5 and TRBJ1-1; unclear D gene. CDR1 and CDR2 from the germline V gene are LGHNT and FRNRAP. V lost 3 bases to trimming and J lost 1 base, with 9 bases between them. This CDR3 spans 14 amino acids. This CDR3 is CASGLTTSNTEAFF. The DNA of the CDR3 is TGTGCTAGTGGTTTAACTACATCGAACACTGAAGCTTTCTTT.